Each of the 21 T cell receptor beta chains below was sequenced from the same sample in a study of response to subunit inactivated influenza vaccine. In TCRdb, the RT-PCR reads were re-called with MiXCR into one record per CDR3 protein. The sample consists of 500,000 to 750,000 distinct CDR3 sequences, around 15% of them appearing once. Sequenced material: PBMCs from blood, taken 12 days after vaccination. These receptors were collected from a man between 45 and 60 years old who received an inactivated influenza vaccine.

The genes are TRBV7-2 and TRBJ2-5, with TRBD2 identical over 8 bases. V dropped 2 bases and J dropped 2; count of bases not matched to a gene: 7. The CDR3 runs 16 residues. Germline V CDR1 and CDR2: SGHTA, FQGNSA. The CDR3 DNA reads TGTGCCAGCAGCTTACAACTCGGCGGGGGGCAAGAGACCCAGTACTTC. Residues: CASSLQLGGGQETQYF. Using reference TRBV7-2 and TRBJ2-5 for the parts outside the CDR3, the full variable domain is GAGVSQSPSNKVTEKGKDVELRCDPISGHTALYWYRQSLGQGLEFLIYFQGNSAPDKSGLPSDRFSAERTGGSVSTLTIQRTQQEDSAVYLCASSLQLGGGQETQYFGPGTRLLVL.

This rearrangement joins TRBV10-3 to TRBJ2-3, with 7 bases lining up with TRBD2. This CDR3 spans 15 amino acids. Trimming removed 2 bases from V and 1 base from J; junction bases left unmatched: 3. Germline assignment: CDR1 ENHRY and CDR2 SYGVKD. CDR3 coding DNA: TGTGCCATCAGTGAGAGCAGCGGGGGCACAGATACGCAGTATTTT. Protein sequence: CAISESSGGTDTQYF.

In this sample, this clonotype turned up once. This rearrangement joins TRBV2 to TRBJ2-5; 10 bases fit TRBD2. J gave up 2 bases and V 5 bases, and 5 bases lay outside the gene matches. This CDR3 region has 15 residues. Germline CDR1 and CDR2: SNHLY and FYNNEI. The CDR3 bases are TGTGCCAGCAGTCCTCAAGCGGGAGGGCAAGAGACCCAGTACTTC. Translation: CASSPQAGGQETQYF.

The CDR3 loop reads CASSIGGNLTEAFF. The CDR3 DNA sequence: TGTGCCAGCAGCATTGGGGGGAACCTGACTGAAGCTTTCTTT. J is TRBJ1-1 and V is TRBV6-1; D perhaps matches TRBD1 (5 bases). The V gene's germline CDR1 is MNHNS and CDR2 SASEGT. The CDR3 has 14 residues. Trimming stripped 6 bases from V and 5 bases from J, with 16 bases between.

The J gene is TRBJ2-7, the V gene TRBV20-1, with 8 positions matching TRBD2. Losses at the gene ends were 6 bases for V and 1 base for J; bases not matched to a gene: 8. The CDR3 totals 14 residues. Germline CDR1 reads DFQATT; CDR2 reads SNEGSKA (reference sequence). The CDR3 reads CSAKRPSGSYEQYF. The CDR3 region has the DNA TGCAGTGCAAAGCGGCCTAGCGGGTCCTACGAGCAGTACTTC.

J is TRBJ2-1 and V is TRBV9; D is perhaps TRBD1 or TRBD2 (6 bases each). Germline values: CDR1 SGDLS, CDR2 YYNGEE. With 4 bases removed from V and 7 bases from J, the gap between germline ends came to 12 bases. The CDR3 loop spans 13 amino acids. CDR3 residues: CASSSRGENEQFF. The CDR3 bases are TGTGCCAGCAGCTCAAGGGGGGAGAATGAGCAGTTCTTC.

The sample holds a few counts of this clonotype. The chain uses TRBV7-2 and TRBJ2-4; unclear D gene. V shed 2 bases and J shed 7 bases, with 9 bases lying between them. The germline gives CDR1 SGHTA, CDR2 FQGNSA. The CDR3 spans 13 residues. DNA for the CDR3: TGTGCCAGCAGCTTAAACAGAAAGAACATTCAGTACTTC. This gives the protein CASSLNRKNIQYF.

The chain is built from TRBV10-3 and TRBJ2-1; no firm D call. Trimming cost V 6 bases and J 8 bases, with 11 bases left between them. CDR1 is ENHRY, CDR2 SYGVKD, per germline. This CDR3 has 12 amino acids. The CDR3 is CAIRDGFDEQFF. In nucleotides, the CDR3 is TGTGCCATCAGGGACGGATTCGATGAGCAGTTCTTC.

The chain uses TRBV29-1 and TRBJ2-5; D call uncertain. The V gene lost 0 bases and the J gene lost 5 bases, with 7 bases spanning the gap. The CDR3 runs 12 residues. Germline values: CDR1 SQVTM, CDR2 ANQGSEA. The CDR3 loop reads CSVEEVGETQYF. The CDR3 DNA reads TGCAGCGTTGAAGAGGTCGGGGAGACCCAGTACTTC. The full variable domain, in which reference TRBV29-1 and TRBJ2-5 provide the parts outside the CDR3, is SAVISQKPSRDICQRGTSLTIQCQVDSQVTMMFWYRQQPGQSLTLIATANQGSEATYESGFVIDKFPISRPNLTFSTLTVSNMSPEDSSIYLCSVEEVGETQYFGPGTRLLVL.

This clonotype was detected ten times or more. The gene calls are TRBV29-1 and TRBJ2-1, with TRBD2 matching 7 bases. Germline V lookup: CDR1 SQVTM, CDR2 ANQGSEA. CDR3 size: 9 residues. The V gene end was trimmed by 5 bases and the J gene end by 15 bases; junction bases not matched to a gene: 4. The CDR3: CSVREGRFF. The DNA for the CDR3 is TGCAGCGTTAGGGAGGGGCGGTTCTTC.

This clonotype has at least ten counts. The chain uses TRBV5-1 and TRBJ1-3; 9 nucleotides match TRBD1. Germline trimming cut 3 bases from V and 2 bases from J; bases unmatched to any gene: 9. In germline, CDR1 is SGHRS, CDR2 YFSETQ. This CDR3 is 17 amino acids long. CDR3 sequence (DNA): TGCGCCAGCAGCTCCCGGACAGGGGAAGCCCCTGGAAACACCATATATTTT. This translates into CASSSRTGEAPGNTIYF.

The chain couples TRBV5-1 to TRBJ2-6; D is possibly TRBD1 (6 bases). The CDR3 runs 16 residues. V shed 1 base and J shed 2 bases, with 10 bases lying between them. Germline V gene data show CDR1 as SGHRS and CDR2 as YFSETQ. The CDR3 sequence is CASSLSTGPGANVLTF. In DNA form, the CDR3 reads TGCGCCAGCAGCTTGTCCACAGGGCCTGGGGCCAACGTCCTGACTTTC.

The rearrangement joins TRBV12-3 or TRBV12-4 to TRBJ2-3, with 10 nucleotides matching TRBD1. The CDR3 is 15 amino acids. The J segment lost 4 bases and the V segment lost 6 bases, leaving 7 bases of the junction unmatched. DNA for the CDR3: TGTGCCAGCAGCCTGGGACAGGGGTTTTCAGATACGCAGTATTTT. Its protein is CASSLGQGFSDTQYF.

This sequence joins TRBV7-9 and TRBJ2-7; D is perhaps TRBD1 or TRBD2 (5 bases each). Trimming removed 4 bases from V and 2 bases from J, with 12 bases in between. The CDR3 loop spans 14 amino acids. Germline values: CDR1 SEHNR, CDR2 FQNEAQ (reference sequence). CDR3 region: CASSSPGRPYEQYF. DNA for the CDR3: TGTGCCAGCAGCTCTCCGGGACGACCCTACGAGCAGTACTTC.

V usage is TRBV28 and J usage is TRBJ1-1, with D tentatively TRBD1 (5 bases). Per the germline V gene, CDR1 is MDHEN and CDR2 is SYDVKM. The length of the CDR3 is 14 residues. Trimming stripped 6 bases from V and 4 bases from J, with 15 bases between. In nucleotides, the CDR3 is TGTGCCAGCAGAACTACCGGTGGGGGCACTGAAGCTTTCTTT. Amino acid sequence: CASRTTGGGTEAFF.

This clonotype was picked up many times. The chain recombines TRBV4-2 with TRBJ2-1; the D call may be TRBD1 or TRBD2 (5 bases each). Germline loops: CDR1 LGHNA, CDR2 YNFKEQ. The CDR3 length is 15 residues. Trimming cost V 3 bases and J 3 bases, with 12 bases left between them. The CDR3 bases are TGTGCCAGCAGCCATAGGGACGAAGTCTACAATGAGCAGTTCTTC. This encodes CASSHRDEVYNEQFF.

This clonotype was counted a few times. The V gene is TRBV20-1, the J gene TRBJ1-5, with 7 bases that match TRBD1. Germline lookup yields CDR1 DFQATT and CDR2 SNEGSKA (reference sequence). CDR3 length: 15 residues. Trimming took 3 bases from V and 4 from J; bases not matched to a gene: 9. The CDR3 DNA sequence: TGCAGTGCTAGCGACGGAAGGGGGCTGAATCAGCCCCAGCATTTT. Its translation is CSASDGRGLNQPQHF.

The chain uses TRBV20-1 and TRBJ2-1; the match to TRBD1 covers 10 bases. The V gene's germline CDR1 is DFQATT and CDR2 SNEGSKA (reference sequence). CDR3 size: 13 residues. The ends lost 0 bases at V and 9 bases at J; junction bases unmatched: 2. The CDR3 reads CSARETGGAEQFF. For the CDR3, the DNA is TGCAGTGCTAGAGAGACAGGGGGCGCTGAGCAGTTCTTC.

As regards this clonotype: A much larger clone lies one base from this, so it may be a read error. The CDR3 does not close with the conserved phenylalanine or tryptophan, likely indicating a read error. This chain links TRBV20-1 with TRBJ2-7, with TRBD2 as a possible D gene (6 bases). The germline V gene has CDR1 DFQATT and CDR2 SNEGSKA (reference sequence). V dropped 7 bases and J dropped 5 bases, with 15 bases sitting between them. The CDR3 extends over 12 amino acids. Here the CDR3 reads CSGWRAGNEQYL. In DNA form, the CDR3 reads TGCAGTGGATGGAGGGCCGGCAACGAGCAGTACCTC.

The table lists this clonotype with a few counts. V is TRBV7-2 and J is TRBJ1-4; TRBD1 matches 9 bases. This CDR3 has 16 amino acids. V dropped 4 bases and J dropped 6; count of bases not matched to a gene: 9. CDR1 is SGHTA, CDR2 FQGNSA, per germline. In DNA form, the CDR3 reads TGTGCCAGCAGCTCGACAATGGACAGGGGTTATGAAAAACTGTTTTTT. Its protein product is CASSSTMDRGYEKLFF.

The chain employs TRBV10-3 and TRBJ2-7, with TRBD1 identical over 8 bases. Trimming cost V 2 bases and J 1 base; bases outside gene matches: 4. This CDR3 contains 15 residues. From germline, CDR1 is ENHRY and CDR2 SYGVKD. This chain's CDR3 is CAISEGGQGSYEQYF. In DNA form, the CDR3 reads TGTGCCATCAGTGAGGGAGGACAGGGATCCTACGAGCAGTACTTC.